This is a list of T cell receptor beta chains from one sample in a study of T-cell reconstitution after alpha-beta-depleted transplantation in children. Via MiXCR, TCRdb re-called the PCR reads, giving one row per CDR3 protein. The sample consists of about 600,000 distinct CDR3 sequences, about 10% of them appearing once. Sequencing was performed on PBMCs from the stem cell graft donor, taken from the stem cell graft. The receptors here all came from a human donor who donated a stem cell graft to a child with acute myeloid leukemia. Each CDR3 is given without its conserved first and last residue. The order of the fields is CDR3 protein, V gene.

CDR3: SARVGRVVPANTGELF
V: TRBV20-1

CDR3: SARGREGRRYNEQF
V: TRBV20-1

CDR3: ASRGQEAGELF
V: TRBV6-2/TRBV6-3

CDR3: ASSLGQISTYEQY
V: TRBV5-1

CDR3: ASSQGLAFYEQY
V: TRBV5-6

CDR3: AISGGLGETQY
V: TRBV10-3

CDR3: ASSSDLPYEQY
V: TRBV12-3/TRBV12-4

CDR3: ASSQEGTGANEQF
V: TRBV4-2

CDR3: SVHRVGNEQF
V: TRBV29-1

CDR3: SAEGRAGQSIQPQH
V: TRBV20-1

CDR3: ASSPEGGKTQY
V: TRBV11-2

CDR3: ASTFGGRVYEQY
V: TRBV6-1

CDR3: ASSLTGGPQY
V: TRBV7-9

CDR3: ATSPGLTEQY
V: TRBV15

CDR3: ASSGEGRVQETQY
V: TRBV28

CDR3: ASSQDRLAGSYNEQF
V: TRBV3-1

CDR3: ASSLTSVAYNEQF
V: TRBV7-3

CDR3: ASIWGAYEQY
V: TRBV30

CDR3: ASSLALPTYNEQF
V: TRBV7-9

CDR3: ATSDTGGTDTQY
V: TRBV24-1

CDR3: ASSGARPFNNEQF
V: TRBV12-3/TRBV12-4

CDR3: SASGTSESYEQY
V: TRBV20-1

CDR3: ASSLDRGRGYT
V: TRBV28

CDR3: ASSLGLAGVNHEQY
V: TRBV5-1

CDR3: ASSPRLKNTGELF
V: TRBV5-1

CDR3: ASSSRRGQAF
V: TRBV6-2/TRBV6-3

CDR3: SARVRGPETQY
V: TRBV20-1

CDR3: SALTGVTGANVLT
V: TRBV20-1

CDR3: ASSLSGRVYEQY
V: TRBV7-2

CDR3: ATRVSSYNEQF
V: TRBV15

CDR3: ACRDRGSTGELF
V: TRBV2